The 32 T cell receptor beta chains below all came from one sample that was sequenced in a study of cytomegalovirus exposure and HLA in healthy donors. The PCR used 60 Vbeta and 13 Jbeta primers. TCRdb keeps only in-frame clones here, not all; method: immunoSEQ multiplex PCR. The sample has 150,000 or so clones, around four fifths seen once. Sequenced material: PBMCs. The source is a woman aged 45-59 years in good health and CMV-seropositive.

This chain connects TRBV21-1 to TRBJ2-5; TRBD1 was called by the table and not checked on the DNA. The end of the DNA aligns better with TRBJ2-7, so the J call may be wrong. TRBV21-1 is described as a pseudogene. The CDR3 covers 15 residues. The CDR3 protein is CAIPGQGTYGNEQYF. DNA for the CDR3: TGTGCCATCCCGGGACAGGGTACCTACGGGAACGAGCAGTACTTC.

A few counts support this clone. V gene TRBV29-1 combines with J gene TRBJ1-5; 7 positions agree with TRBD1. The CDR3 sequence is 14 residues long. Germline CDR1 reads SQVTM; CDR2 reads ANQGSEA. Trimming cost V 4 bases and J 5 bases; bases outside gene matches: 8. The DNA of the CDR3 is TGCAGCGTTGTCGCGACAGGGAGAGATCAGCCCCAGCATTTT. Translating it yields CSVVATGRDQPQHF.

The chain joins TRBV28 to TRBJ2-7; D gene unclear. Germline V lookup: CDR1 MDHEN, CDR2 SYDVKM. Trimming shortened V by 1 base and J by 1 base, and 11 bases separated the two germline ends. CDR3 length: 15 residues. CDR3 nucleotides: TGTGCCAGCAGTTTATCGTACGGTCTATCCTACGAGCAGTACTTC. Encoded protein: CASSLSYGLSYEQYF.

The table lists this clone with a count of one. The chain is built from TRBV15 and TRBJ2-6; no definite D call. The V end was cut by 1 base, the J end by 2 bases, with 3 bases between. CDR1 is LNHNV and CDR2 is YYDKDF in the germline V gene (reference sequence). The CDR3 is 14 residues long. The CDR3 nucleotides read TGTGCCACCAGCAGAGGAGCTGGGGCCAACGTCCTGACTTTC. Residues: CATSRGAGANVLTF.

The chain joins TRBV30 to TRBJ1-5, with 10 bases identical to TRBD1. Germline V gene sequence: CDR1 GTSNPN, CDR2 SVGIG (reference sequence). CDR3 length: 16 amino acids. V trimming: 2 bases; J trimming: 7 bases; junction bases outside the gene matches: 11. This CDR3 reads CAWSRSGQGNGQPQHF. CDR3 nucleotides: TGTGCCTGGAGTAGATCGGGACAGGGGAATGGCCAGCCCCAGCATTTT.

The V and J genes are TRBV7-2 and TRBJ1-1, with 7 bases matching TRBD1. This CDR3 contains 12 residues. The ends lost 5 bases at V and 5 bases at J; junction bases unmatched: 2. Germline V lookup: CDR1 SGHTA, CDR2 FQGNSA. The CDR3 DNA is TGTGCCAGCAGCCAGGACAGGACTGAAGCTTTCTTT. It yields the protein CASSQDRTEAFF. The full variable domain, rest sourced from reference TRBV7-2 and TRBJ1-1, is GAGVSQSPSNKVTEKGKDVELRCDPISGHTALYWYRQSLGQGLEFLIYFQGNSAPDKSGLPSDRFSAERTGGSVSTLTIQRTQQEDSAVYLCASSQDRTEAFFGQGTRLTVV.

The gene calls are TRBV7-2 and TRBJ1-5; D might be TRBD1 (6 bases). V was cut by 3 bases and J by 2 bases, with 14 bases left in between. The CDR3 sequence is 16 residues long. Germline lookup yields CDR1 SGHTA and CDR2 FQGNSA. The CDR3 is CASSLGTLGGNQPQHF. The CDR3 bases are TGTGCCAGCAGCTTGGGGACATTAGGGGGCAATCAGCCCCAGCATTTT.

The chain couples TRBV18 to TRBJ2-1; 10 bases fit TRBD1. CDR1 KGHSH and CDR2 LQKENI come from the germline V gene. The CDR3 runs 16 residues. After removal of 0 bases from V and 7 bases from J, the junction contained 6 bases not matched to a gene. CDR3 region: CASSPPDRGVWNEQFF. In nucleotides, the CDR3 is TGTGCCAGCTCACCACCGGACAGGGGGGTATGGAATGAGCAGTTCTTC.

This clone was counted a few times. This sequence joins TRBV29-1 and TRBJ2-7, with TRBD2 as a possible D gene (6 bases). The V gene lost 7 bases and the J gene lost 9 bases, with 16 bases spanning the gap. This CDR3 has 11 residues. CDR1 is SQVTM, CDR2 ANQGSEA, per germline. The CDR3 loop reads CSAKSGLRQYF. The CDR3 DNA follows: TGCAGCGCGAAAAGCGGGTTGCGGCAGTACTTC.

The chain couples TRBV19 to TRBJ2-7, with 9 bases matching TRBD1. CDR1 and CDR2 (germline): LNHDA, SQIVND (reference sequence). This CDR3 spans 15 amino acids. The J segment lost 2 bases and the V segment lost 6 bases, leaving 8 bases of the junction unmatched. CDR3 sequence reads: CASRTPGQGTYEQYF. CDR3 nucleotides: TGTGCCAGTAGGACACCCGGACAGGGGACCTACGAGCAGTACTTC. Together with reference TRBV19 and TRBJ2-7, the CDR3 gives the full variable domain: DGGITQSPKYLFRKEGQNVTLSCEQNLNHDAMYWYRQDPGQGLRLIYYSQIVNDFQKGDIAEGYSVSREKKESFPLTVTSAQKNPTAFYLCASRTPGQGTYEQYFGPGTRLTVT.

This clone was seen a handful of times. The chain couples TRBV28 to TRBJ1-2; D is unclear. This CDR3 spans 12 amino acids. From germline, CDR1 is MDHEN and CDR2 SYDVKM. Trimming cost V 5 bases and J 3 bases, with 7 bases left between them. The CDR3 DNA follows: TGTGCCAGCAGTGTCGGGTACTATGGCTACACCTTC. It encodes CASSVGYYGYTF.

Concerning this clone itself: Its ends do not fully match the called genes, so a read error is possible. The rearrangement links TRBV7-9 to TRBJ2-7; possibly TRBD2 for D (6 bases). Germline V gene lookup returns CDR1 SEHNR and CDR2 FQNEAQ (reference sequence). This CDR3 region has 15 residues. The CDR3 spells CSSSLSSELAHEQYF. In nucleotides, the CDR3 is TGTTCCAGCAGCTTATCCTCCGAACTAGCCCACGAGCAGTACTTC.

The chain has TRBV2 and TRBJ2-2; 9 bases are shared with TRBD2. The germline gives CDR1 SNHLY, CDR2 FYNNEI. This CDR3 contains 15 residues. Germline trimming cut 4 bases from V and 7 bases from J; bases unmatched to any gene: 7. As DNA, the CDR3 is TGTGCCAGCAGTGCTCGTAGCGGGAGAGGCGGGGAGCTGTTTTTT. Its protein product is CASSARSGRGGELFF.

The count of this clone is one. At one end, the junction sequence differs from germline, possibly due to a read error. The CDR3 sequence: CSSSRPGLAGDRKNIQYF. The CDR3 DNA is TGTTCCAGCAGCCGTCCCGGACTAGCGGGAGATCGCAAAAACATTCAGTACTTC. The V call is TRBV7-9, the J call TRBJ2-4; TRBD2 matches at 13 bases. CDR1 and CDR2 (germline): SEHNR, FQNEAQ (reference sequence). This CDR3 region has 18 residues.

V usage is TRBV7-2 and J usage is TRBJ1-5; D might be TRBD1 (5 bases). This CDR3 is built from 14 residues. Germline V CDR1 and CDR2: SGHTA, FQGNSA. Trimming removed 7 bases at V and 5 bases at J, with 15 bases between. CDR3 nucleotide sequence: TGTGCCAGCACCGTTCAGGGAACTTATCAGCCCCAGCATTTT. This sequence encodes CASTVQGTYQPQHF.

This clone has more than one count but fewer than ten. The rearrangement joins TRBV6-5 to TRBJ1-5, with 10 bases matching TRBD1. Germline CDR1 MNHEY, CDR2 SVGAGI. The CDR3 totals 15 residues. V was clipped by 6 bases and J by 2 bases; unmatched bases: 4. CDR3 DNA sequence: TGTGCCAGCAGCCAGACAGGGGGCCGCAATCAGCCCCAGCATTTT. As protein: CASSQTGGRNQPQHF.

The gene calls are TRBV29-1 and TRBJ2-2, with 8 bases that match TRBD2. The CDR3 has 14 residues. The trim removed 6 bases at V and 6 bases at J, leaving 9 bases unmatched. Germline V lookup: CDR1 SQVTM, CDR2 ANQGSEA. The CDR3 DNA sequence: TGCAGCGTCCTACGGGGGGGGGACGCCGGGGAGCTGTTTTTT. Its protein is CSVLRGGDAGELFF.

This chain links TRBV7-3 with TRBJ2-7; 7 nucleotides agree with TRBD1. Looked up from germline, CDR1 is SGHTA and CDR2 is FQGTGA. Trimming cost V 4 bases and J 9 bases; bases outside gene matches: 15. This CDR3 region has 15 residues. This chain's CDR3 is CASSSTSNRGEAQYF. CDR3 nucleotide sequence: TGTGCCAGCAGCTCAACATCTAACAGGGGAGAGGCGCAGTACTTC.

V and J are TRBV29-1 and TRBJ2-6; possibly TRBD1 for D (6 bases). The germline V and J ends were trimmed by 1 base and 0 bases, with 7 bases remaining between them. Germline V gives CDR1 SQVTM, CDR2 ANQGSEA. The CDR3 contains 15 residues. The CDR3 coding sequence is TGCAGCGTTGAAGGGGGGCTCTCTGGGGCCAACGTCCTGACTTTC. This encodes CSVEGGLSGANVLTF.

In this sample, this clone turned up once. V and J are TRBV7-3 and TRBJ2-3, with 12 bases matching TRBD2. V lost 3 bases to trimming and J lost 2 bases; unmatched junction nucleotides: 3. The CDR3 has 16 amino acids. CDR1 SGHTA and CDR2 FQGTGA come from the germline V gene. CDR3 nucleotide sequence: TGTGCCAGCAGCTTTGGACTAGCGGGACCCACAGATACGCAGTATTTT. It specifies CASSFGLAGPTDTQYF. The whole variable domain, remainder taken from reference TRBV7-3 and TRBJ2-3, is GAGVSQTPSNKVTEKGKYVELRCDPISGHTALYWYRQSLGQGPEFLIYFQGTGAADDSGLPNDRFFAVRPEGSVSTLKIQRTERGDSAVYLCASSFGLAGPTDTQYFGPGTRLTVL.

The CDR3 bases are TGCAGCGCCTACCCCGGGACTAGCGGGGTGGGTGAGCAGTTCTTC. This encodes CSAYPGTSGVGEQFF. The genes are TRBV29-1 and TRBJ2-1, with 13 bases that match TRBD2. Germline V CDR1 and CDR2: SQVTM, ANQGSEA. The CDR3 spans 15 residues. Trimming at V came to 7 bases and at J to 9 bases, leaving 12 bases not matched to a gene.

The rearrangement joins TRBV28 to TRBJ1-4, with a possible D match to TRBD1 (6 bases). Germline loops: CDR1 MDHEN, CDR2 SYDVKM. The CDR3 runs to 17 residues. V dropped 1 base and J dropped 0 bases, with 12 bases sitting between them. Here the CDR3 DNA reads TGTGCCAGCAGTTTATTCGACAGGACTGCAACTAATGAAAAACTGTTTTTT. Its translation: CASSLFDRTATNEKLFF.

V usage is TRBV5-5 and J usage is TRBJ2-3, with 9 bases that match TRBD2. The ends lost 0 bases at V and 3 bases at J; junction bases unmatched: 5. The germline gives CDR1 SGHKS, CDR2 YYEKEE (reference sequence). The CDR3 is 16 residues long. CDR3 sequence reads: CASSLVAGAMTDTQYF. The CDR3 DNA reads as TGTGCCAGCAGCTTGGTAGCGGGAGCAATGACAGATACGCAGTATTTT.

The gene calls are TRBV28 and TRBJ1-2; 7 bases map to TRBD1. The germline gives CDR1 MDHEN, CDR2 SYDVKM. CDR3 length equals 16 residues. The trim removed 4 bases at V and 0 bases at J, leaving 8 bases unmatched. CDR3 sequence reads: CASSSTGEPANYGYTF. The CDR3 coding sequence is TGTGCCAGCAGTTCCACAGGGGAACCAGCTAACTATGGCTACACCTTC.

The CDR3 sequence is CASSYGGYSTDTQYF. DNA for the CDR3: TGTGCCAGCAGTTACGGCGGCTACAGCACAGATACGCAGTATTTT. V and J are TRBV6-5 and TRBJ2-3; the D is unclear. Trimming removed 2 bases from V and 0 bases from J, with 9 bases in between. The CDR3 totals 15 residues. CDR1 is MNHEY, CDR2 SVGAGI, per germline.

The V and J genes are TRBV7-9 and TRBJ2-7; 8 nucleotides align to TRBD2. The CDR3 consists of 15 residues. The germline CDR1 and CDR2 sequences are SEHNR and FQNEAQ (reference sequence). Unmatched junction bases numbered 11, after V lost 5 bases and J lost 5 bases. The CDR3 loop reads CASSTRGGTIDEQYF. In DNA, the CDR3 is TGTGCCAGCAGCACCCGGGGGGGTACGATCGACGAGCAGTACTTC. The entire variable domain, with the rest obtained from reference TRBV7-9 and TRBJ2-7, is as follows: DTGVSQNPRHKITKRGQNVTFRCDPISEHNRLYWYRQTLGQGPEFLTYFQNEAQLEKSRLLSDRFSAERPKGSFSTLEIQRTEQGDSAMYLCASSTRGGTIDEQYFGPGTRLTVT.

The CDR3 region is CASSPPTSGGRETQYF. CDR3 bases: TGTGCCAGCAGCCCACCCACTAGCGGGGGGAGAGAAACGCAGTATTTT. V and J are TRBV28 and TRBJ2-3; 12 nucleotides line up with TRBD2. This CDR3 has 16 residues. Germline lookup yields CDR1 MDHEN and CDR2 SYDVKM. The trim removed 6 bases at V and 9 bases at J, leaving 13 bases unmatched.

The genes are TRBV9 and TRBJ2-3; D uncertain. The CDR3 has 13 residues. V lost 2 bases, J lost 2 bases, and 6 bases lay in between. In germline, CDR1 is SGDLS, CDR2 YYNGEE. In DNA, the CDR3 is TGTGCCAGCAGCGTCCCTACCACAGATACGCAGTATTTT. It is translated as CASSVPTTDTQYF.

The chain joins TRBV9 to TRBJ2-4; 9 bases match TRBD2. Germline V gives CDR1 SGDLS, CDR2 YYNGEE. The CDR3 runs 15 residues. Trimming took 0 bases from V and 3 from J; bases not matched to a gene: 1. CDR3 bases: TGTGCCAGCAGCGTAGGACTAGCGGACAAAAACATTCAGTACTTC. The encoded protein is CASSVGLADKNIQYF.

The J gene is TRBJ1-2, the V gene TRBV27; 10 bases agree with TRBD1. From germline, CDR1 is MNHEY and CDR2 SMNVEV (reference sequence). The ends lost 0 bases at V and 7 bases at J; junction bases unmatched: 8. CDR3 length: 16 amino acids. In DNA form, the CDR3 reads TGTGCCAGCAGTTTATCGCTAGGGACAGGGGTCGGTGGCTACACCTTC. Amino acid sequence: CASSLSLGTGVGGYTF.

The gene calls are TRBV28 and TRBJ2-7; the match to TRBD1 covers 7 bases. Germline CDR1 is MDHEN and CDR2 is SYDVKM. The CDR3 sequence is 15 residues long. The V and J ends lost 3 bases and 2 bases, in that order; junction bases with no gene match: 7. This CDR3 is CASSLKEGAAYEQYF. The CDR3, as DNA: TGTGCCAGCAGTTTGAAAGAGGGGGCCGCCTACGAGCAGTACTTC. Based on the CDR3 plus reference TRBV28 and TRBJ2-7, the full variable domain is DVKVTQSSRYLVKRTGEKVFLECVQDMDHENMFWYRQDPGLGLRLIYFSYDVKMKEKGDIPEGYSVSREKKERFSLILESASTNQTSMYLCASSLKEGAAYEQYFGPGTRLTVT.

V and J are TRBV7-9 and TRBJ2-6, with 7 bases lining up with TRBD1. Germline CDR1 SEHNR, CDR2 FQNEAQ (reference sequence). This CDR3 comprises 16 residues. Trimming at V came to 8 bases and at J to 2 bases, leaving 9 bases not matched to a gene. CDR3 bases: TGTGCCAGCGGCCGGACAGGACCTGCTGGGGCCAACGTCCTGACTTTC. It translates to CASGRTGPAGANVLTF. The full variable domain, with the rest looked up from reference TRBV7-9 and TRBJ2-6, is DTGVSQNPRHKITKRGQNVTFRCDPISEHNRLYWYRQTLGQGPEFLTYFQNEAQLEKSRLLSDRFSAERPKGSFSTLEIQRTEQGDSAMYLCASGRTGPAGANVLTFGAGSRLTVL.